The clone carrying this T cell receptor beta chain was counted a few times. What it binds is unknown. This record belongs to a study of T cells after yellow fever vaccination. For the study at large: Low-cell-number fractions underwent preparation using SMART-Seq v4 Ultra Low Input. General study findings and limits: Relatively few clonotypes were ones that appeared in both CD4 and CD8 compartments. Weaker overall was a secondary response that nonetheless peaked faster, on day 5 versus 15. Subsequent booster samples again held most clones from primary vaccination (roughly 96% CD4, approximately 85% CD8).

TCRdb ran MiXCR on the 5' RACE reads and lists one entry per CDR3 protein. The sample shows some 320,000 distinct CDR3 sequences, approximately 12% of them seen only once. Germline values: CDR1 SGHVS, CDR2 FQNEAQ. This CDR3 contains 15 residues. The ends lost 3 bases at V and 4 bases at J; junction bases unmatched: 5. The sample in question was CD4+ T cells sorted from PBMCs, obtained 45 days after the yellow fever booster vaccination. This sequence joins TRBV7-8 and TRBJ2-7, with 11 positions matching TRBD2. The sequence derives from a man in his late teens or twenties who received the YFV17D yellow fever vaccine. The CDR3 DNA reads as TGTGCCAGCAGCTTTAATAGCGGGGGGGGATACGAGCAGTACTTC. It translates to CASSFNSGGGYEQYF. The entire variable domain, with the rest obtained from reference TRBV7-8 and TRBJ2-7, is as follows: GAGVSQSPRYKVAKRGQDVALRCDPISGHVSLFWYQQALGQGPEFLTYFQNEAQLDKSGLPSDRFFAERPEGSVSTLKIQRTQQEDSAVYLCASSFNSGGGYEQYFGPGTRLTVT.